This T cell receptor (beta chain) was sequenced in a study of OX40 agonist ivuxolimab in advanced cancers. General study results and limits: At doses 0.1 to 3.0 mg/kg, CD4+ and CD8+ clones expanded. Among the lowest peripheral clonal expansion occurred in 0.1-3.0 mg/kg partial responders.

With respect to this clone: The antigen is not known.

The CDR3 is 16 residues long. V dropped 4 bases and J dropped 5; count of bases not matched to a gene: 7. Germline assignment: CDR1 MNHNS and CDR2 SASEGT. Using immunoSEQ multiplex PCR, the repertoire was profiled, and TCRdb retains in-frame clones only, with some absent. This table has over 8,000 clones, around 80% appearing once. The chain carries TRBV6-1 and TRBJ2-7; 14 bases map to TRBD2. This clonotype originated in an adult with an advanced solid tumor such as melanoma, head and neck, liver or kidney cancer. The sequenced sample was CD4+ or CD8+ T cells sorted from blood, obtained in a trial of the OX40 agonist ivuxolimab. This CDR3 is CASSAEGLAGVNEQYF. The CDR3 nucleotides read TGTGCCAGCAGTGCCGAGGGACTAGCGGGAGTGAACGAGCAGTACTTC.